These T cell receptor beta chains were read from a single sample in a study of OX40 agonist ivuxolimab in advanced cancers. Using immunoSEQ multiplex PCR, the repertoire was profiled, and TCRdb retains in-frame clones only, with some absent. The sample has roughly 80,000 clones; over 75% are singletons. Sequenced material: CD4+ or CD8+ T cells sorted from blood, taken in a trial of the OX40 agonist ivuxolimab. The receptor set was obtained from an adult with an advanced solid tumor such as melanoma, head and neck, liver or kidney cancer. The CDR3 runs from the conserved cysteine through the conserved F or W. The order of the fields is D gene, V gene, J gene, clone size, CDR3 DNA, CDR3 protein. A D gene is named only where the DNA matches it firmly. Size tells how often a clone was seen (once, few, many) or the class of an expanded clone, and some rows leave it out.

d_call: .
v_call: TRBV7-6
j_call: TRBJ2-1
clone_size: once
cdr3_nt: TGTGCCAGCAGCGAAGGAAAGCAGGACTACAATGAGCAGTTCTTC
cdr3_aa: CASSEGKQDYNEQFF

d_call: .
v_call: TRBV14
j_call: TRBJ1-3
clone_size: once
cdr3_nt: TGTGCCAGCAGCCAGGCGAGTGGGAACACCATATATTTT
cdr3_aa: CASSQASGNTIYF

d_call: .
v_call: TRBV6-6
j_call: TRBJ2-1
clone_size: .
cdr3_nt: TGTGCCAGCAGTTACAAGGGAGGCAATGAGCAGTTCTTC
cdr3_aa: CASSYKGGNEQFF

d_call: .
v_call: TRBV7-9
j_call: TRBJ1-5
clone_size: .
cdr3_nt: TGTGCCAGCAGCTTAGAAGGCGGTCAGCCCCAGCATTTT
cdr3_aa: CASSLEGGQPQHF

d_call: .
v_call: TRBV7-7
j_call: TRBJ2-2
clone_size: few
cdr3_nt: TGTGCCAGCAGCCGCGCGGGATCCGGGGAGCTGTTTTTT
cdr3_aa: CASSRAGSGELFF

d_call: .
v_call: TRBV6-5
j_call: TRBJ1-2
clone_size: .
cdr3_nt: TGTGCCAGCAGCTCAGGGGCTTATAATGGCTACACCTTC
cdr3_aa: CASSSGAYNGYTF

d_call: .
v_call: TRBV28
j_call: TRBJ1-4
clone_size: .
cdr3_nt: TGTGCCAGCACAACCGGGACGCTAAATGAAAAACTGTTTTTT
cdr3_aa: CASTTGTLNEKLFF

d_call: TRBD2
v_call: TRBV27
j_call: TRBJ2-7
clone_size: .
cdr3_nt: TGTGCCAGCAGTTTACGGTTCCGAGTAGCGGGAGATCTCGAGCAGTACTTC
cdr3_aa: CASSLRFRVAGDLEQYF

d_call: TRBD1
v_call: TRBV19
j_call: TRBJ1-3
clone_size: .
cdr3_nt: TGTGCCAGTAGGACGGACAGGGGCCCCGGCTATTACTCTGGAAACACCATATATTTT
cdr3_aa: CASRTDRGPGYYSGNTIYF

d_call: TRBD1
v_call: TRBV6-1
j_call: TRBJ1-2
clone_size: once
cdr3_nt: TGTGCCAGCAGTGAAGGGGACAGCAACTATGGCTACACCTTC
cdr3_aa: CASSEGDSNYGYTF

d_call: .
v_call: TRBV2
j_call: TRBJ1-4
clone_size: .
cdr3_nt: TGTGCCAGCAGTGAGTCCAATCGGGGGAAACTGTTTTTT
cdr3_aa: CASSESNRGKLFF

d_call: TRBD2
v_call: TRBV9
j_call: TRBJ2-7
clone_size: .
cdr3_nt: TGTGCCAGCAGCGATCAACCTGGGACTAGAAGCGAGCAGTACTTC
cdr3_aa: CASSDQPGTRSEQYF

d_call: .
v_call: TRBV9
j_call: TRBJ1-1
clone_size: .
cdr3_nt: TGTGCCAGCAGCTCAGAGGGCGGGTGGGGAGAAGCTTTCTTT
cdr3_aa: CASSSEGGWGEAFF

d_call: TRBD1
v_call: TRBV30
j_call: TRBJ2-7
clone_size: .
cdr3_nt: TGTGCCTGGAGTGTAATGACAGGGAAGTACTTC
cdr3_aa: CAWSVMTGKYF

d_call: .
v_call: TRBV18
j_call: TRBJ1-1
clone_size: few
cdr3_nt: TGTGCCAGCTCACCAGGGATCGAAGCTTTCTTT
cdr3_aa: CASSPGIEAFF

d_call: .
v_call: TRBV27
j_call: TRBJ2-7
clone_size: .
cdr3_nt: TGTGCCAGCAGCACATCCTACGAGCAGTACTTC
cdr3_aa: CASSTSYEQYF

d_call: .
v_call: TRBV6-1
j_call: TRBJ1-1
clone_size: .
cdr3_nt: TGTGCCAGCAATAAAGGACACCTGGTTGGTGAAGCTTTCTTT
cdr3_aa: CASNKGHLVGEAFF

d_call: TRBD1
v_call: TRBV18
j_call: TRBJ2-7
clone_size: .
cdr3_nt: TGTGCCAGCTCACCGGTTGGGACAGGATCTTTCTACGAGCAGTACTTC
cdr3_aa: CASSPVGTGSFYEQYF

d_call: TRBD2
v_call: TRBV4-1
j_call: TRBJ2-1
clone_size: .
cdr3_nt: TGCGCCAGCAGCCAAAGGCCCGGGACTAGCCTGTCTAATGAGCAGTTCTTC
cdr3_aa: CASSQRPGTSLSNEQFF

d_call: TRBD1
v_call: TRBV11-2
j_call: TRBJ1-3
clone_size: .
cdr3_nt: TGTGCCAGCAACCTAGGGACAGGGGCAAACACCATATATTTT
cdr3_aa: CASNLGTGANTIYF

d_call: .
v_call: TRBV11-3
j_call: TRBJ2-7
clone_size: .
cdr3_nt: TGTGCCAGCAGCTTAGAAGGGCAATTCTACGAGCAGTACTTC
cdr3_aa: CASSLEGQFYEQYF

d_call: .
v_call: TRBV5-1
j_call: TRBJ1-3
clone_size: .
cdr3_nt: TGCGCCAGCAGCCCCACCGGGACGGGCCGCTCTGGAAACACCATATATTTT
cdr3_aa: CASSPTGTGRSGNTIYF

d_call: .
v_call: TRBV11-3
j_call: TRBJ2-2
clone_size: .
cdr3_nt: TGTGCCAGCAGCCCGATTTCGGGACACACCGGGGAGCTGTTTTTT
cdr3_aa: CASSPISGHTGELFF

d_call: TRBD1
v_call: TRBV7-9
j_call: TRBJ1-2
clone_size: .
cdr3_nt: TGTGCCAGCAGCCTAACAGGGGGGTCTGGCTACACCTTC
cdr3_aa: CASSLTGGSGYTF

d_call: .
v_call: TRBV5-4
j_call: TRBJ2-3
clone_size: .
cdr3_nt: TGTGCCAGCAGCTTGGTTGGGAGCCGCACAGATACGCAGTATTTT
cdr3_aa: CASSLVGSRTDTQYF

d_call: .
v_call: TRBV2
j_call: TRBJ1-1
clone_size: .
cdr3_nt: TGTGCCAGTGTGTTAAACACTGAAGCTTTCTTT
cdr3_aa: CASVLNTEAFF

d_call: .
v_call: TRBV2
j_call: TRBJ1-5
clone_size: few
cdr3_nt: TGTGCCAGCAGTTATACAGGGATGAAGCAGCCCCAGCATTTT
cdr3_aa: CASSYTGMKQPQHF

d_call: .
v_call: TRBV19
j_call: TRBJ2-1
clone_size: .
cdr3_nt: TGTGCCAGTAGCCAGCTCAATACAAATGAGCAGTTCTTC
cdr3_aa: CASSQLNTNEQFF

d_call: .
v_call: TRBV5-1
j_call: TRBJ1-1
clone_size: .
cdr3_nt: TGCGCCAGCAGCTTGGATGTGGCCATGAACACTGAAGCTTTCTTT
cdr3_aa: CASSLDVAMNTEAFF

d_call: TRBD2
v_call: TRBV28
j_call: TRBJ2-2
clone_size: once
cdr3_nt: TGTGCCAGCAGTTTGACTAGCGGGATGGTCGGGGAGCTGTTTTTT
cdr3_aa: CASSLTSGMVGELFF

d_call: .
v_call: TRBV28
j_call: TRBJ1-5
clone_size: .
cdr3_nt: TGTGCCAGCAGCCCCATGGAAGGGGAAAGCAATCAGCCCCAGCATTTT
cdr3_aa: CASSPMEGESNQPQHF

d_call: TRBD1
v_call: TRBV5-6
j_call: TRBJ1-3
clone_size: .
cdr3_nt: TGTGCCAGCAGCTCCCGAGGACAGGGAGGTGGAAACACCATATATTTT
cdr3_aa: CASSSRGQGGGNTIYF

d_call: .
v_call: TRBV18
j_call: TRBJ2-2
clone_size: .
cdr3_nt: TGTGCCAGCTCACCATTCGGGGGTGCGAACACCGGGGAGCTGTTTTTT
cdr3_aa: CASSPFGGANTGELFF

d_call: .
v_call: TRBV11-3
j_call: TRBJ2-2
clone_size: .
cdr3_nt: TGTGCCAGCAGCACTCGGGACGGAGCCGGGGAGCTGTTTTTT
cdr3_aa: CASSTRDGAGELFF

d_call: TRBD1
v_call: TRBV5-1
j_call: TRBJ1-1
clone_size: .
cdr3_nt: TGCGCCAGCAGCAGAAACACAGGGGTAAACACTGAAGCTTTCTTT
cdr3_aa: CASSRNTGVNTEAFF